This T cell receptor beta chain was recorded in a study of blood T cell repertoires in COVID-19. Study context: PBMCs, B-cell-depleted T cells, or T cells were the source of the cDNA or gDNA that made up the material.

Germline loops: CDR1 SGHDN, CDR2 FVKESK. V gave up 2 bases and J gave up 2 bases, with 10 bases separating them. The CDR3 has 15 residues. Assay: immunoSEQ multiplex PCR; the TCRdb copy retains only in-frame clones and omits some. The repertoire holds approximately 300,000 clones, approximately 91% seen once, with 3% to 5% in the top ten. Recruitment covered some 25 US areas and drew participants whose ages spanned about 18 to 89 years. Exposed enrollees encountered a COVID-19 case at some point within 2 weeks before study entry. This rearrangement joins TRBV14 to TRBJ2-1; possibly TRBD2 for D (5 bases). The material sequenced was PBMCs or T cells enriched from blood (not recorded which). The TCR was taken from a woman between 25 and 40 years old who had been exposed to COVID-19. CDR3 bases: TGTGCCAGCAGCCAACGGAGGTCAACCTACAATGAGCAGTTCTTC. It specifies CASSQRRSTYNEQFF.